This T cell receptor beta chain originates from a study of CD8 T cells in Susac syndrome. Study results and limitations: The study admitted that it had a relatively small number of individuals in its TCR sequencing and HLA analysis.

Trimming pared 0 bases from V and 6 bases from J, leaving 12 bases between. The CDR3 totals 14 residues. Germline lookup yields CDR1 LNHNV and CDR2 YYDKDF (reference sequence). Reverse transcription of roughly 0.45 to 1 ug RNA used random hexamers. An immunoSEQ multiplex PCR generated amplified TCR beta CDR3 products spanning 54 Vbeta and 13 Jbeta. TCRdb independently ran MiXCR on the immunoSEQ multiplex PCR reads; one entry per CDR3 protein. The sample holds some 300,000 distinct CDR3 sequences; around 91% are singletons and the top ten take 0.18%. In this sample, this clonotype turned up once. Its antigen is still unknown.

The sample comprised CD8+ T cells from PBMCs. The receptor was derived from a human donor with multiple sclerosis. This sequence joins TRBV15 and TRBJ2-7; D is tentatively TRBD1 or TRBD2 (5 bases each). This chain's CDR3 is CATSRDRGPSEQYF. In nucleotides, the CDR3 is TGTGCCACCAGCAGAGACCGGGGCCCATCCGAGCAGTACTTC. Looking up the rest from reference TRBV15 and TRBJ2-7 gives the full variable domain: DAMVIQNPRYQVTQFGKPVTLSCSQTLNHNVMYWYQQKSSQAPKLLFHYYDKDFNNEADTPDNFQSRRPNTSFCFLDIRSPGLGDTAMYLCATSRDRGPSEQYFGPGTRLTVT.